This T cell receptor beta chain was obtained from a study of shared clonotypes between healthy human individuals. The table came from immunoSEQ multiplex PCR; TCRdb's copy has only in-frame clones and leaves some out. The sample carries 800,000 to 950,000 clones, around 96% recorded once. CD45RO negativity and positive selection for CCR7 defined naive CD8 cells, a population that excluded terminally differentiated effector memory CD45RA+ cells. What was sequenced was naive CD8+ T cells sorted from blood. This sequence originates from a man aged 25-45 years in good health.

CDR3: CASSHLMTDRSNTGELFF. The CDR3 bases are TGTGCCAGCAGTCATTTGATGACGGATAGGTCGAACACCGGGGAGCTGTTTTTT. This chain uses TRBV11-2 with TRBJ2-2; D is unclear. Per germline, CDR1 SGHAT and CDR2 FQNNGV. V shed 6 bases and J shed 0 bases, with 20 bases lying between them. The CDR3 totals 18 residues.